This T cell receptor beta chain originates from a study of T cells in Graves' hyperthyroidism and ophthalmopathy. Study observations and caveats: Ophthalmopathy and stable hyperthyroidism were told apart by a 13 V-J model.

The authors deemed Graves' hyperthyroidism stable absent ophthalmopathy progression within 18 months. The diagnostic basis comprised clinical symptoms, serum thyroxine and TRAb, thyroid ultrasound and orbital computed tomography. This sample holds PBMCs from roughly 10 ml fresh peripheral blood. Regions amplified from RNA transcripts were the TCR beta CDR3 regions. First-round RT-PCR targeting the TCR CDR3 was performed with the HTBI primer set. TCRdb called the multiplex PCR reads again in MiXCR, with one record for every CDR3 protein. The repertoire holds about 420,000 distinct CDR3 sequences, 15% to 18% seen once, with roughly 8% in the top ten. With 4 bases removed from V and 1 base from J, the gap between germline ends came to 10 bases. Germline lookup yields CDR1 KGHDR and CDR2 SFDVKD. This CDR3 contains 16 residues. About this clonotype itself: Its antigen remains unknown.

What was sequenced was blood. The chain couples TRBV24-1 to TRBJ2-6; D might be TRBD1 or TRBD2, each matching 6 bases. This TCR derives from a woman under 30 with Graves' hyperthyroidism. CDR3 amino acids: CATSDWGASGANVLTF. CDR3 nucleotides: TGTGCCACCAGTGACTGGGGGGCGTCTGGGGCCAACGTCCTGACTTTC.